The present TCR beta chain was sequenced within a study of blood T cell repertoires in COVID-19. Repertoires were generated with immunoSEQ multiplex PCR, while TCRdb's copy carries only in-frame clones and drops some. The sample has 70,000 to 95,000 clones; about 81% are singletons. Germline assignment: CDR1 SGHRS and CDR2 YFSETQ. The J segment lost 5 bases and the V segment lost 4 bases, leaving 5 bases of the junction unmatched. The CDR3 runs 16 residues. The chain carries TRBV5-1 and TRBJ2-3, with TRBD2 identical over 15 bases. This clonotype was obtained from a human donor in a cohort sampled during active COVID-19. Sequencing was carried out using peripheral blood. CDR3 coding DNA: TGCGCCAGCAGCCAGGGACTAGCGGGGGGAATAGATACGCAGTATTTT. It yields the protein CASSQGLAGGIDTQYF.